This TCR beta chain was recovered during a study of CD8+CD57+ T cells in acquired aplastic anemia. Study in general: DNA from sorted CD4+ and CD8+ cells averaged roughly 3.4 ug.

Individuals selected for sequencing had exhibited CD8+CD57+ cell expansion on flow cytometry. Diagnosis of severe acquired aplastic anemia applied to all patients. At the time of blood sampling, patients had not yet received any therapy. For this clonotype: Antigen unknown. One junction end does not reproduce the germline sequence, and a read error may be involved.

This CDR3 is 15 amino acids long. Germline V CDR1 and CDR2: MGHRA, YSYEKL. Genomic DNA constituted the template upon which TCR beta VDJ and CDR3 profiling was performed. TCRdb independently ran MiXCR on the reads; one entry per CDR3 protein. The data contain about 160,000 distinct CDR3 sequences, 45% to 50% of them singletons. Findings and limits, study-wide: The number of CD8+ CDR3 sequences shared by patients and controls was roughly 30.

The clonotype was recovered from a human donor with aplastic anemia. V is TRBV4-1 and J is TRBJ2-1, with D possibly being TRBD1 or TRBD2 (5 bases each). The sample taken for sequencing was sorted CD4+, CD8+, or CD8+CD57+ T cells (not recorded which) from PBMCs. Here the CDR3 DNA reads TGCGCCAGCCGCCAAGGGGATCTAGGGACCAATGAGCAGTTCTTC. Translation gives CASRQGDLGTNEQFF.